The sequence of this TCR beta chain was determined in a study of T cells in Graves' hyperthyroidism and ophthalmopathy (dated by TCRdb to the late 2010s). Study-level background: Peripheral blood samples were taken at initial diagnosis, before any treatment was given. To identify distinguishing TCR V-J signatures, a discovery cohort of about 95 patients was used, comprising 43 with Graves' ophthalmopathy and around 60 with stable Graves' hyperthyroidism. Prospective prediction of ophthalmopathy was tested in an independent validation cohort of under 20 hyperthyroidism patients and around 16 patients who later progressed to ophthalmopathy. The 75 to 100 discovery patients were divided at random into training and test sets in a 7:3 ratio. Thyroid tissue and blood T-cell repertoires from about six Graves' hyperthyroidism patients were also compared in the study. Following sampling, methimazole starting at 30 mg daily was given to hyperthyroidism patients, and high-dose intravenous methylprednisolone was given to ophthalmopathy patients. According to the paper, TCR Vbeta CDR3 sequencing was carried out on approximately 140 peripheral blood samples, which came from under 50 ophthalmopathy, 70 to 80 hyperthyroidism and some 17 progressor patients.

The CDR3 sequence holds 16 residues, the cysteine and phenylalanine included. Left in the record is the CDR3 DNA by itself, 48 bases read in frame from the first base. Taken from the germline V gene, the CDR1 and CDR2 loops are SGHTA and FQGNSA. Trimming takes 2 bases off V and 5 bases off J; junction bases not matched to a gene: 5. In this sample, this clonotype turned up many times. What this receptor recognizes is not known. No qualities accompany the bases; no much larger clone lies one base away. Stable Graves' hyperthyroidism was defined as the absence of progression to ophthalmopathy over 18 months of follow-up. Hyperthyroidism patients were newly diagnosed, had a disease duration of under 2 months, and were aged 18 to 65 years. Exclusion was applied to patients with uncontrolled infections, other autoimmune diseases, pregnancy or lactation. Diagnoses relied on clinical symptoms, serum thyroxine and TRAb, thyroid ultrasound and orbital computed tomography. PBMCs were isolated from about 9.2 ml of fresh peripheral blood by Ficoll-Paque density gradient centrifugation. Trizol reagent was used to extract total RNA, and RNA quality was then checked on an Agilent 2100 Bioanalyzer.

General findings and caveats noted by the study authors: Most expanded thyroid clonotypes (frequency above 0.001) were also detected in blood, suggesting blood repertoires may reflect thyroid immune responses. A model built on a 13 V-J signature distinguished ophthalmopathy from stable hyperthyroidism, reaching 87.88% sensitivity and around 81% specificity in cross-validation and 80%/75% in testing. In validation, the model predicted progression to ophthalmopathy with 55% to 71% sensitivity and about 72% specificity, a median of approximately 6.7 months before onset. Sample size was not statistically predetermined, and blinding of investigators to group allocation was not performed.

Amplification of TCR beta CDR3 regions was carried out from RNA transcripts. For the first round of RT-PCR on the TCR CDR3, the HTBI primer set was used together with the Qiagen OneStep RT-PCR kit. Libraries were constructed in a second round of multiplex PCR, after which size selection and purification were carried out. Paired-end sequencing of the libraries was performed with 100 bp reads on an Illumina HiSeq2000. The paper's data handling went like this. SOAPnuke was used to process the raw data, throwing out any read that contained adapters or uncalled bases, had a mean Phred below 15, or lacked an exact constant-primer or identifier match. High-quality paired reads were merged with COPE v1.2.5, and unique nucleotide sequences were defined as clonotypes. MiTCR v1.1 was used to align the clonotypes against IMGT TRBV, TRBD and TRBJ reference segments. Analysis was restricted to V-J combinations with a frequency above 0.0001, which covered just over 98% of repertoires. A TCS score was defined as the ratio between F50 (clonal expansion) and ExV (chaos), using BLOSUM62-based TCRdist between CDR3 peptides within each V-J. Welch's t-statistics and random forest reduced roughly 530 V-J features to 13, which were used in a naive Bayes classifier (R e1071). The similarity between thyroid and blood repertoires was quantified using the Morisita-Horn index. TCRdb reran the public reads through fastp at Q25 and MiXCR, keeping productive beta chains. Every entry covers one CDR3 protein and lists the most common genes and DNA from its rows. The V and J calls reflect TCRdb's pipeline rather than the authors' work. In this sample the table shows over 700,000 distinct CDR3 sequences, approximately 40% of which occur a single time. The ten top clones hold 31% of the sample.

The rearranged segments are TRBV7-2 and TRBJ2-5, with 13 middle bases fitting TRBD2. Sequences were obtained from blood. This clonotype was obtained from a woman aged 40 to 50 with Graves' hyperthyroidism. The CDR3 is CASSLPGLAGAETQYF. At the DNA level, the sequence is TGTGCCAGCAGCTTACCCGGACTAGCGGGAGCCGAGACCCAGTACTTC.